Following are 28 T cell receptor gamma chains from one sample sequenced in a study of Vδ1+ human thymocytes. Study observations and caveats: Thymic TRG and TRD repertoires appeared highly polyclonal, with Gaussian CDR3 length distributions.

Their antigens are not known. RNA was extracted from the cells and then reverse transcribed. The CDR3 regions were amplified by multiplex PCR from V-gene primers to a constant-region primer. TCRdb re-processed the multiplex PCR reads using CATT. In the table there are 25,000 to 35,000 gamma-chain clones, around 18% of which are singletons. Material: Vdelta1+ gamma-delta thymocytes from the thymus. Subset meaning: FACS-sorted CD3+ TCRalphabeta- TCRVdelta1+ TCRVdelta2- thymocytes. The receptors here all came from a boy in the first two years of life who had congenital heart surgery.

This clone was observed a few times. The chain uses TRGV9 and TRGJ1 or TRGJ2. The junction had 12 bases not matched to a gene; V was cut back by 5 bases and J by 5 bases. This CDR3 contains 14 residues. Germline V gene lookup returns CDR1 GITISATS and CDR2 ISYDGTV (reference sequence). CDR3: CALWVPPWDYKKLF. As DNA, the CDR3 is TGTGCCTTGTGGGTCCCCCCTTGGGATTATAAGAAACTCTTT.

This clone occurred a few times. The V gene is TRGV4, the J gene TRGJ1 or TRGJ2. In germline, CDR1 is EGSTGY, CDR2 YDSYTSSV. J was trimmed by 4 bases and V by 4 bases; bases with no gene match: 10. The CDR3 contains 14 residues. The CDR3: CATWDKGEYYKKLF. In DNA, the CDR3 is TGTGCCACCTGGGACAAAGGGGAATATTATAAGAAACTCTTT.

The chain uses TRGV4 and TRGJ1 or TRGJ2. J was trimmed by 10 bases and V by 2 bases; bases with no gene match: 8. The CDR3 loop spans 12 amino acids. The germline V gene encodes CDR1 EGSTGY and CDR2 YDSYTSSV. The CDR3 sequence: CATWDASAKKLF. The CDR3 DNA is TGTGCCACCTGGGATGCCTCCGCCAAGAAACTCTTT.

This clone was observed a handful of times. V is TRGV4 and J is TRGJ1 or TRGJ2. Germline V gives CDR1 EGSTGY, CDR2 YDSYTSSV. The V segment lost 5 bases and the J segment 5 bases; nucleotides outside the gene matches: 18. This CDR3 comprises 16 residues. For the CDR3, the DNA is TGTGCCACCTGGGTTTTGATCTTAGGTCGAAATTATAAGAAACTCTTT. Protein product: CATWVLILGRNYKKLF.

The V call is TRGV2, the J call TRGJ1 or TRGJ2. With V trimmed by 0 bases and J by 8 bases, 7 bases remained unmatched. Germline-derived CDR1 and CDR2 are EGSNGY and YDSYNSKV. CDR3 length equals 13 residues. DNA of the CDR3: TGTGCCACCTGGGACGGGCCGAGGGATAAGAAACTCTTT. Amino acid sequence: CATWDGPRDKKLF.

This clone has a handful of counts. The rearrangement joins TRGV9 to TRGJ1 or TRGJ2. The germline V gene encodes CDR1 GITISATS and CDR2 ISYDGTV (reference sequence). The CDR3 is 13 residues long. Unmatched junction bases numbered 9, after V lost 0 bases and J lost 10 bases. CDR3 DNA sequence: TGTGCCTTGTGGGAGGTGAGTGCCTCGAAGAAACTCTTT. Protein sequence: CALWEVSASKKLF.

This rearrangement joins TRGV3 to TRGJ1 or TRGJ2. The germline CDR1 and CDR2 sequences are VTNTFY and YDVSTARD (reference sequence). The CDR3 loop spans 15 amino acids. Unmatched junction bases numbered 12, after V lost 0 bases and J lost 7 bases. The CDR3 here is CATWDRPRNCYKKLF. CDR3 DNA: TGTGCCACCTGGGACAGGCCCCGTAATTGCTATAAGAAACTCTTT.

This clone was observed a handful of times. The rearrangement uses TRGV9 and TRGJ1 or TRGJ2. Germline CDR1 is GITISATS and CDR2 is ISYDGTV (reference sequence). The CDR3 extends over 11 amino acids. V lost 3 bases and J lost 10; bases outside the gene matches: 6. The DNA for the CDR3 is TGTGCCTTGTGGGAGTGTCCGAAGAAACTCTTT. This codes for CALWECPKKLF.

The genes are TRGV9 and TRGJ1 or TRGJ2. The CDR3 is 15 amino acids. V was clipped by 6 bases and J by 0 bases; unmatched bases: 11. Germline V gene data show CDR1 as GITISATS and CDR2 as ISYDGTV (reference sequence). For the CDR3, the DNA is TGTGCCTTGTGGCTCGTGTTTTCGAATTATTATAAGAAACTCTTT. It encodes CALWLVFSNYYKKLF.

The genes are TRGV3 and TRGJ1 or TRGJ2. CDR1 and CDR2 from the germline V gene are VTNTFY and YDVSTARD (reference sequence). Germline trimming cut 2 bases from V and 2 bases from J; bases unmatched to any gene: 6. The CDR3 is 14 amino acids. The CDR3 spells CATWDTRYYYKKLF. DNA for the CDR3: TGTGCCACCTGGGACACTCGGTATTATTATAAGAAACTCTTT.

The chain recombines TRGV9 with TRGJ1 or TRGJ2. Germline V lookup: CDR1 GITISATS, CDR2 ISYDGTV (reference sequence). V was pared by 9 bases and J by 3 bases, with 5 bases of the junction left unmatched. This CDR3 has 11 amino acids. CDR3 coding DNA: TGTGCCTTGGACCTTTATTATAAGAAACTCTTT. As protein: CALDLYYKKLF.

This clone was detected a few times. The rearrangement joins TRGV5 to TRGJ1 or TRGJ2. Germline V gene lookup returns CDR1 VINAFY and CDR2 YDVSNSKD. The CDR3 is 20 residues long. V was pared by 0 bases and J by 0 bases, with 20 bases of the junction left unmatched. The CDR3 DNA follows: TGTGCCACCTGGGACAGGATCCCTTACCGACTCTCTCTGAATTATTATAAGAAACTCTTT. It translates to CATWDRIPYRLSLNYYKKLF.

This clone was counted between two and nine times. V gene TRGV5 combines with J gene TRGJ1 or TRGJ2. Germline V gene sequence: CDR1 VINAFY, CDR2 YDVSNSKD. CDR3 length: 14 residues. The J segment lost 7 bases and the V segment lost 0 bases, leaving 9 bases of the junction unmatched. The CDR3 loop is CATWDRLHFYKKLF. CDR3 coding DNA: TGTGCCACCTGGGACAGGCTACATTTCTATAAGAAACTCTTT.

This clone was recorded a few times. The rearrangement joins TRGV4 to TRGJ1 or TRGJ2. V shed 2 bases and J 5 bases; nucleotides not matched to a gene: 6. Germline CDR1 reads EGSTGY; CDR2 reads YDSYTSSV. The CDR3 runs 13 residues. CDR3 bases: TGTGCCACCTGGGATGAAGGGCATTATAAGAAACTCTTT. This encodes CATWDEGHYKKLF.

The rearrangement joins TRGV2 to TRGJ1 or TRGJ2. This CDR3 spans 15 amino acids. The V and J ends lost 0 bases and 1 base, in that order; junction bases with no gene match: 6. CDR1 is EGSNGY, CDR2 YDSYNSKV, per germline. The CDR3 nucleotides are TGTGCCACCTGGGACGGGCGGGGAAATTATTATAAGAAACTCTTT. Translated: CATWDGRGNYYKKLF.

This clone came up a few times. Other DNA sequences of this sample code for an identical CDR3. The chain joins TRGV5 to TRGJ1 or TRGJ2. J lost 3 bases, V lost 3 bases, and 8 bases had no gene match. Germline assignment: CDR1 VINAFY and CDR2 YDVSNSKD. The CDR3 length is 14 residues. The CDR3 is CATWDRPRYYKKLF. The CDR3 DNA reads as TGTGCCACCTGGGACCGGCCCCGTTATTATAAGAAACTCTTT.

The sample holds a few counts of this clone. The V gene is TRGV2, the J gene TRGJ1 or TRGJ2. The CDR3 loop spans 13 amino acids. V lost 5 bases to trimming and J lost 3 bases; unmatched junction nucleotides: 7. Germline V gene data show CDR1 as EGSNGY and CDR2 as YDSYNSKV. CDR3 in amino acids: CATWVALYYKKLF. CDR3 nucleotides: TGTGCCACCTGGGTCGCTCTTTATTATAAGAAACTCTTT.

Turning to this clone: A read error may explain this, as a much larger clone is one base away. This rearrangement joins TRGV9 to TRGJ1 or TRGJ2. CDR1 and CDR2 from the germline V gene are GITISATS and ISYDGTV (reference sequence). The CDR3 extends over 9 amino acids. CDR3 bases: TGTGCCTCGTGGGAGAAGAAACTCTTT. Translated: CASWEKKLF.

A few counts support this clone. The chain employs TRGV9 and TRGJ1 or TRGJ2. Per the germline V gene, CDR1 is GITISATS and CDR2 is ISYDGTV (reference sequence). CDR3 length equals 12 residues. With V trimmed by 5 bases and J by 7 bases, 8 bases remained unmatched. This CDR3 is CALWVNRYKKLF. In DNA form, the CDR3 reads TGTGCCTTGTGGGTGAATCGGTATAAGAAACTCTTT.

Turning to this clone: The sample contains more than one DNA sequence encoding this CDR3. The chain joins TRGV8 to TRGJ1 or TRGJ2. Germline values: CDR1 VENAVY, CDR2 YDSYNSRV. The CDR3 covers 13 residues. Losses at the gene ends were 3 bases for V and 3 bases for J; bases not matched to a gene: 5. In DNA form, the CDR3 reads TGTGCCACCTGGGATGGAAGTTATTATAAGAAACTCTTT. It is translated as CATWDGSYYKKLF.

This chain links TRGV2 with TRGJ1 or TRGJ2. CDR3 length: 15 residues. CDR1 and CDR2 from the germline V gene are EGSNGY and YDSYNSKV. J gave up 7 bases and V 2 bases, and 14 bases lay outside the gene matches. CDR3 DNA sequence: TGTGCCACCTGGGACGTCCCGAAAAGAAGGTATAAGAAACTCTTT. It codes for CATWDVPKRRYKKLF.

About this clone: The identical CDR3 is also encoded by other nucleotide sequences in the sample. This sequence joins TRGV2 and TRGJP2. CDR3 size: 13 residues. Unmatched junction bases numbered 3, after V lost 4 bases and J lost 4 bases. Germline CDR1 EGSNGY, CDR2 YDSYNSKV. Written as DNA, the CDR3 is TGTGCCACCTGGGATGTTAGTGATTGGATCAAGACGTTT. It specifies CATWDVSDWIKTF.

About this clone: Other nucleotide sequences in the sample specify the same CDR3. V is TRGV9 and J is TRGJ1 or TRGJ2. The trim removed 4 bases at V and 10 bases at J, leaving 4 bases unmatched. CDR3 length: 10 amino acids. Germline V gene data show CDR1 as GITISATS and CDR2 as ISYDGTV (reference sequence). The CDR3 nucleotides are TGTGCCTTGTGGGACGCAAAGAAACTCTTT. This translates into CALWDAKKLF.

Only a few counts were recorded for this clone. This chain links TRGV9 with TRGJ1 or TRGJ2. CDR3 size: 17 residues. Trimming cost V 3 bases and J 8 bases; bases outside gene matches: 22. Germline V gene sequence: CDR1 GITISATS, CDR2 ISYDGTV (reference sequence). CDR3 in amino acids: CALWESTDPRQVHKKLF. The CDR3 DNA reads as TGTGCCTTGTGGGAGTCCACTGACCCCAGGCAGGTTCATAAGAAACTCTTT.

This clone has only a few counts. The chain couples TRGV8 to TRGJP1. Germline CDR1 reads VENAVY; CDR2 reads YDSYNSRV. The V segment lost 4 bases and the J segment 15 bases; nucleotides outside the gene matches: 2. This CDR3 is built from 9 residues. The CDR3 DNA is TGTGCCACCTGGGAAGTCAAGATATTT. Amino acid sequence: CATWEVKIF.

The chain uses TRGV2 and TRGJ1 or TRGJ2. Germline values: CDR1 EGSNGY, CDR2 YDSYNSKV. With V trimmed by 2 bases and J by 5 bases, 12 bases remained unmatched. This CDR3 comprises 15 residues. CDR3 residues: CATWDEQTRHYKKLF. The DNA for the CDR3 is TGTGCCACCTGGGACGAGCAAACACGACATTATAAGAAACTCTTT.

Regarding this clone: A much larger clone differs from this one at a single base, so this may be a read error. The chain recombines TRGV8 with TRGJ1 or TRGJ2. Germline assignment: CDR1 VENAVY and CDR2 YDSYNSRV. This CDR3 is 10 amino acids long. The V gene end was trimmed by 3 bases and the J gene end by 9 bases; junction bases not matched to a gene: 2. Here the CDR3 DNA reads TGTGCCACCTGGGATTCTAAGAAACTCTTT. Protein sequence: CATWDSKKLF.

This clone turned up a few times. V and J are TRGV5 and TRGJ1 or TRGJ2. Germline CDR1 is VINAFY and CDR2 is YDVSNSKD. Germline trimming cut 5 bases from V and 7 bases from J; bases unmatched to any gene: 8. This CDR3 has 12 amino acids. CDR3 in DNA: TGTGCCACCTGGGGCCTAAGATATAAGAAACTCTTT. Protein: CATWGLRYKKLF.